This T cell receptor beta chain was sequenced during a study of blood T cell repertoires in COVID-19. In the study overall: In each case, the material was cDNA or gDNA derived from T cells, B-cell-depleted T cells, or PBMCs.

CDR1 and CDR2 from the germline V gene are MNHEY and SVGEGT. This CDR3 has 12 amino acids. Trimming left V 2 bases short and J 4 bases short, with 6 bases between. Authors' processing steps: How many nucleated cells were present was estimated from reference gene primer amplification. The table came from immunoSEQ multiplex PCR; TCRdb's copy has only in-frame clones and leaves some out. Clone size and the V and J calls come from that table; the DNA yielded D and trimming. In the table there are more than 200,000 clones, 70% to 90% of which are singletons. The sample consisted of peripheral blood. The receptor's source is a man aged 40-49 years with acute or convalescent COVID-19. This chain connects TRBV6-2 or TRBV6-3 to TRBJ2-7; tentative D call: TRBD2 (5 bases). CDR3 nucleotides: TGTGCCAGCAGTTACAGGACTTACGAGCAGTACTTC. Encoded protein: CASSYRTYEQYF.